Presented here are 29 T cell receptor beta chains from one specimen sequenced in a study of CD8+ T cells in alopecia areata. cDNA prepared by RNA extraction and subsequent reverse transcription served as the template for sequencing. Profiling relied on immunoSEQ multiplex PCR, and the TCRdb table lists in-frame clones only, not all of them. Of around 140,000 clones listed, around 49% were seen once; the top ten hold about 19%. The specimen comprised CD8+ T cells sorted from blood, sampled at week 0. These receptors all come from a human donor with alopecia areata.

The CDR3 loop is CASSLDGDTGELFF. The CDR3 DNA reads as TGTGCCAGCAGCTTAGACGGTGACACCGGGGAGCTGTTTTTT. The chain combines TRBV11-1 with TRBJ2-2; D is uncertain. V shed 1 base and J shed 3 bases, with 6 bases lying between them. Germline V CDR1 and CDR2: SGHAT, FQDESV (reference sequence). The CDR3 runs to 14 residues.

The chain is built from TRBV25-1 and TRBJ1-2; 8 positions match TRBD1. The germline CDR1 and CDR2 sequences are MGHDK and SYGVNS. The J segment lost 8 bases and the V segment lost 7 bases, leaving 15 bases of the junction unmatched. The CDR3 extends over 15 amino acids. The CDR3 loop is CASIAGQDFSGGYTF. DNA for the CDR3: TGTGCCAGCATCGCGGGACAGGACTTTTCGGGGGGCTACACCTTC.

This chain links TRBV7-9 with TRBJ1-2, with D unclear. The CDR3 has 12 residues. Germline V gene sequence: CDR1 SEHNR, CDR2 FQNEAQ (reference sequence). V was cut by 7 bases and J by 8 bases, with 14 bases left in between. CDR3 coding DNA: TGTGCCAGCACCGAAATAAGTGACGGCTACACCTTC. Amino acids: CASTEISDGYTF.

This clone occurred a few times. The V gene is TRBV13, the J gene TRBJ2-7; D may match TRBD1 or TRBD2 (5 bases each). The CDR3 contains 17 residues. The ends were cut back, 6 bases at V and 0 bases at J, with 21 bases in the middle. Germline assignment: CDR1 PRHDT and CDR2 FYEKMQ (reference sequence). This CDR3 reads CASSPRDPTSGSYEQYF. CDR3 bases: TGTGCCAGCAGTCCCCGGGACCCAACGTCAGGCTCCTACGAGCAGTACTTC.

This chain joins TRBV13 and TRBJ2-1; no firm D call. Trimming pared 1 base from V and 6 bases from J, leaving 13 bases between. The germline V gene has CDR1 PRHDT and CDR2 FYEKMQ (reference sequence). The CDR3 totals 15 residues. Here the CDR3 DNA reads TGTGCCAGCAGCTTAGAATTAGAGGTGGGCAATGAGCAGTTCTTC. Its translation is CASSLELEVGNEQFF.

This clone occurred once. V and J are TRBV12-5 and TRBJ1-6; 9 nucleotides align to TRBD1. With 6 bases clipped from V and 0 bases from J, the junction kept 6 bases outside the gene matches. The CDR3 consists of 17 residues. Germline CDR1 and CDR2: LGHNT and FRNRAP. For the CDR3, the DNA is TGTGCTAGTGGCCTGACAGGGGGTAGCTCCTATAATTCACCCCTCCACTTT. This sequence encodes CASGLTGGSSYNSPLHF.

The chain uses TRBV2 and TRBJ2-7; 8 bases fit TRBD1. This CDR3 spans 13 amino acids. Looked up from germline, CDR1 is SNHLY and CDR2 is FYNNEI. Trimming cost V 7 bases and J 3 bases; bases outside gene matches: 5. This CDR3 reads CASTRTGGYEQYF. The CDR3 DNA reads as TGTGCCAGCACCCGCACAGGGGGCTACGAGCAGTACTTC. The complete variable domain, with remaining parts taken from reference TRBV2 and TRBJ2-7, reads EPEVTQTPSHQVTQMGQEVILRCVPISNHLYFYWYRQILGQKVEFLVSFYNNEISEKSEIFDDQFSVERPDGSNFTLKIRSTKLEDSAMYFCASTRTGGYEQYFGPGTRLTVT.

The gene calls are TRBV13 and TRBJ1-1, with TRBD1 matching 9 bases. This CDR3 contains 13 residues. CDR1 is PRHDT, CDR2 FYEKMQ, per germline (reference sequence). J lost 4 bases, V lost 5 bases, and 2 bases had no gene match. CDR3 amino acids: CASSPTGGTEAFF. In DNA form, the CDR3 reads TGTGCCAGCAGCCCGACAGGGGGCACTGAAGCTTTCTTT.

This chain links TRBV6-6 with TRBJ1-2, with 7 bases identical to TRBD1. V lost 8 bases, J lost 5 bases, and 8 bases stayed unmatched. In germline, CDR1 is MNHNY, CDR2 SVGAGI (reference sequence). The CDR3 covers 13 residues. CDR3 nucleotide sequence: TGTGCCAGCCTCGGGGACAGAGTTTATGGCTACACCTTC. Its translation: CASLGDRVYGYTF.

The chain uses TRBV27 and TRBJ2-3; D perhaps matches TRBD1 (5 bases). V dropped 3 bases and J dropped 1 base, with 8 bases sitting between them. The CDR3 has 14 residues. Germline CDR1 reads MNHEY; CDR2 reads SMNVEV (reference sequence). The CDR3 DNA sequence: TGTGCCAGCAGTTTGGTCAGGGGCACAGATACGCAGTATTTT. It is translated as CASSLVRGTDTQYF.

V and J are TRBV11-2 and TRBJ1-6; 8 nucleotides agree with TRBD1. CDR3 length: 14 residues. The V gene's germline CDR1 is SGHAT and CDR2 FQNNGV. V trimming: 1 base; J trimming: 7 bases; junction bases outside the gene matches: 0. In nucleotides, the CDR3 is TGTGCCAGCAGCTTAGGACAGGGGAATTCACCCCTCCACTTT. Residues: CASSLGQGNSPLHF.

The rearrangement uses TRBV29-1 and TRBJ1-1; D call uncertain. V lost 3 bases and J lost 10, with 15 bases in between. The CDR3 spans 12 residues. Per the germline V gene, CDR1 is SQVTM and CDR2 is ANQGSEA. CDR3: CSVDRAPLGAFF. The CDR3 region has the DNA TGCAGCGTTGACCGGGCACCCTTAGGAGCTTTCTTT. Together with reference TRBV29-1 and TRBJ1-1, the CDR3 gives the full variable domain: SAVISQKPSRDICQRGTSLTIQCQVDSQVTMMFWYRQQPGQSLTLIATANQGSEATYESGFVIDKFPISRPNLTFSTLTVSNMSPEDSSIYLCSVDRAPLGAFFGQGTRLTVV.

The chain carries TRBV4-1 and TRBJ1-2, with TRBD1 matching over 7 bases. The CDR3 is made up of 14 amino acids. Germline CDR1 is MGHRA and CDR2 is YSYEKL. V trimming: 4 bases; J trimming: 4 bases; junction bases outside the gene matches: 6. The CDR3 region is CASSPRQGSYGYTF. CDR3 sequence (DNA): TGCGCCAGCAGCCCCCGACAGGGATCCTATGGCTACACCTTC.

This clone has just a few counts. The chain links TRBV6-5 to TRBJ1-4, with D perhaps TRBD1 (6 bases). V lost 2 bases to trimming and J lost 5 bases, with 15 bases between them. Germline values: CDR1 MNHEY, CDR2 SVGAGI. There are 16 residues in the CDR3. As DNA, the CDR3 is TGTGCCAGCAGTTACGTCCCGACAGGACTAAATGAAAAACTGTTTTTT. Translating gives CASSYVPTGLNEKLFF.

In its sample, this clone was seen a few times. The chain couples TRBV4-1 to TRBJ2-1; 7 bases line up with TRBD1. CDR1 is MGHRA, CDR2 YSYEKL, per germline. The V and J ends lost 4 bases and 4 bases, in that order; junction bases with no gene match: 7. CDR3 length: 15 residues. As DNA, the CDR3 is TGCGCCAGCAGCCGCCTACAGGGGATTTACAATGAGCAGTTCTTC. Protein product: CASSRLQGIYNEQFF.

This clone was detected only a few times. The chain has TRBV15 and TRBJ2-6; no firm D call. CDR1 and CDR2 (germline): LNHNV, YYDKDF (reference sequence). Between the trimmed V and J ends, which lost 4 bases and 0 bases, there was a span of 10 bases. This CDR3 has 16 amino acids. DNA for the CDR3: TGTGCCACCAGCAAAGAAGGGCGCTCTGGGGCCAACGTCCTGACTTTC. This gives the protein CATSKEGRSGANVLTF.

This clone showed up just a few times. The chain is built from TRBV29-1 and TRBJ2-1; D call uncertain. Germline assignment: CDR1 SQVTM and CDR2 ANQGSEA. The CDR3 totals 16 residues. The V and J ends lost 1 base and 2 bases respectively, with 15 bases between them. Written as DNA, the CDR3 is TGCAGCGTTGAAGGGGGTGGCTGGGGTCCCTACAATGAGCAGTTCTTC. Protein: CSVEGGGWGPYNEQFF.

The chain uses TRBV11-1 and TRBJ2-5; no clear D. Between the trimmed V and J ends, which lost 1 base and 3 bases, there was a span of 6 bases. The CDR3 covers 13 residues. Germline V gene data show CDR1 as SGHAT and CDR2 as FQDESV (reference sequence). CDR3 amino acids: CASSLDQEETQYF. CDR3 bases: TGTGCCAGCAGCTTAGACCAAGAAGAGACCCAGTACTTC.

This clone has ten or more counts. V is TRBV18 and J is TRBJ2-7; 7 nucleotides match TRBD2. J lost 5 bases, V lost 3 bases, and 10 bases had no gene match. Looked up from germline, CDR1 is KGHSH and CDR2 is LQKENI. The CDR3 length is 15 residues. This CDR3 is CASSPKAGFADEQYF. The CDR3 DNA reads TGTGCCAGCTCACCCAAAGCGGGGTTTGCCGACGAGCAGTACTTC.

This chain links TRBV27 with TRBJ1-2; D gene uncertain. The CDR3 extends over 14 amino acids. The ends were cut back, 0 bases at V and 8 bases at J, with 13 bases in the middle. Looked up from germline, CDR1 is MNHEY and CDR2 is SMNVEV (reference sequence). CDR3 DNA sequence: TGTGCCAGCAGTTTATCGGCAGATGTCTCGGGCTACACCTTC. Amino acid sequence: CASSLSADVSGYTF.

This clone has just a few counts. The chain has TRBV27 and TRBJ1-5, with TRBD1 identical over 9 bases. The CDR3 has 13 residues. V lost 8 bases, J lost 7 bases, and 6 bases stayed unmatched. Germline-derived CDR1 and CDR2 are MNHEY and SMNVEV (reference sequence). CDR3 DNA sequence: TGTGCCAGCGGAGGGACAGGGCGACAGCCCCAGCATTTT. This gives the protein CASGGTGRQPQHF.

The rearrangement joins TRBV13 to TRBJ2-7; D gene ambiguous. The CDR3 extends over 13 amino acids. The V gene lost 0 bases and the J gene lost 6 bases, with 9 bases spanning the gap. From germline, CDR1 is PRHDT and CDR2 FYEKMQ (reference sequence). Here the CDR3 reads CASSLGLNGEQYF. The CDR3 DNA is TGTGCCAGCAGCTTAGGCCTCAACGGCGAGCAGTACTTC.

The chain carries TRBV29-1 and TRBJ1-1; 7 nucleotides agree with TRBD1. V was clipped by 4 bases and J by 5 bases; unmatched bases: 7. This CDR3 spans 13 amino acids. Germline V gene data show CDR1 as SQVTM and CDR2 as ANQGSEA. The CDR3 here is CSVVGPGGTEAFF. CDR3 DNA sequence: TGCAGCGTTGTGGGCCCAGGGGGAACTGAAGCTTTCTTT.

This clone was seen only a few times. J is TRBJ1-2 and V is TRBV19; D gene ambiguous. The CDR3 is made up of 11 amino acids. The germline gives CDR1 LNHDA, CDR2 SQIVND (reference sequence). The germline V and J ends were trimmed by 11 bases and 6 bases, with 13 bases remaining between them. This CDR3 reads CASEWGDGYTF. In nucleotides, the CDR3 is TGTGCCTCAGAGTGGGGAGATGGCTACACCTTC.

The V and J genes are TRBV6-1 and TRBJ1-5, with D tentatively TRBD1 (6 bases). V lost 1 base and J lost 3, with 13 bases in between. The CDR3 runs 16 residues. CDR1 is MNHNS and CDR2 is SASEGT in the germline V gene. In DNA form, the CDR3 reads TGTGCCAGCAGTGAAGAGACAGGTTATTACAATCAGCCCCAGCATTTT. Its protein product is CASSEETGYYNQPQHF.

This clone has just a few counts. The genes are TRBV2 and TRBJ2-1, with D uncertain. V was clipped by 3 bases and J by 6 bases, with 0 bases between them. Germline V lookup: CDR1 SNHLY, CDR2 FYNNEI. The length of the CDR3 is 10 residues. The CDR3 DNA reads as TGTGCCAGCAGTGACAATGAGCAGTTCTTC. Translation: CASSDNEQFF.

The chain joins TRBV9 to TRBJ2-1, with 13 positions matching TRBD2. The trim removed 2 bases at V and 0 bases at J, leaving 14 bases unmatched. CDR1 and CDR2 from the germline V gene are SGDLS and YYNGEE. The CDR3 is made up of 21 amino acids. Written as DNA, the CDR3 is TGTGCCAGCAGCGTGAGCTCGAGACTAGCGGGGGGCGAAAGCTCCTACAATGAGCAGTTCTTC. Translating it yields CASSVSSRLAGGESSYNEQFF.

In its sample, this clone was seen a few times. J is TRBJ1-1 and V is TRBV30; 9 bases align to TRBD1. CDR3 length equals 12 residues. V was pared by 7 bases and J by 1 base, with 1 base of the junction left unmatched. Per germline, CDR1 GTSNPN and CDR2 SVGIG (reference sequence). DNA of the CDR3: TGTGCCTTGGACAGGGGGAACACTGAAGCTTTCTTT. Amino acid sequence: CALDRGNTEAFF.

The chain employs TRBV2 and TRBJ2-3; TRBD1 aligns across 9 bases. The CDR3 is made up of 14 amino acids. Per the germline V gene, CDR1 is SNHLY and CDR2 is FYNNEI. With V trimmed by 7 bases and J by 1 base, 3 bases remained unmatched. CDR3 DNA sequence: TGTGCCAGCACCTGGACAGGGGGCACAGATACGCAGTATTTT. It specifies CASTWTGGTDTQYF. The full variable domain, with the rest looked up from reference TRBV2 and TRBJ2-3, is EPEVTQTPSHQVTQMGQEVILRCVPISNHLYFYWYRQILGQKVEFLVSFYNNEISEKSEIFDDQFSVERPDGSNFTLKIRSTKLEDSAMYFCASTWTGGTDTQYFGPGTRLTVL.